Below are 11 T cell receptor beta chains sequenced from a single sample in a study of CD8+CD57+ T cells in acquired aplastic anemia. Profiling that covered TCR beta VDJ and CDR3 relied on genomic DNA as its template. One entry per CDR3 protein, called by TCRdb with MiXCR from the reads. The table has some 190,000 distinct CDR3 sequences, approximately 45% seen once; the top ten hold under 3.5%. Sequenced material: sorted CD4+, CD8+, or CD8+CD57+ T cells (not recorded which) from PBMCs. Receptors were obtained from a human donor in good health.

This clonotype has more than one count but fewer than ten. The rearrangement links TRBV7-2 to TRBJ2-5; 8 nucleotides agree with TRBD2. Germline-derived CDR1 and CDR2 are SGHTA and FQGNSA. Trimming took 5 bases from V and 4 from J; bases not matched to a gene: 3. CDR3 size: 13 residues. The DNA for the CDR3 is TGTGCCAGCAGCCGGGGGGGCACAGAGACCCAGTACTTC. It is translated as CASSRGGTETQYF.

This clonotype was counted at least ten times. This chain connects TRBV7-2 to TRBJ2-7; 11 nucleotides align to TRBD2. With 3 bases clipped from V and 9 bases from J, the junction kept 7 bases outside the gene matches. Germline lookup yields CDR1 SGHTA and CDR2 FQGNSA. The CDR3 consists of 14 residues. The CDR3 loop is CASSFNPTSGTQYF. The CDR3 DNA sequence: TGTGCCAGCAGCTTCAACCCGACTAGCGGGACGCAGTACTTC.

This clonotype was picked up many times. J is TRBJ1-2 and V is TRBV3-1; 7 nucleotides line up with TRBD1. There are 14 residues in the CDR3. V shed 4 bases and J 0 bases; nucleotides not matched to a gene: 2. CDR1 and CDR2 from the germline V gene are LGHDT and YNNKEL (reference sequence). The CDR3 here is CASSRDRANYGYTF. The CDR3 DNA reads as TGTGCCAGCAGCCGGGACAGAGCTAACTATGGCTACACCTTC.

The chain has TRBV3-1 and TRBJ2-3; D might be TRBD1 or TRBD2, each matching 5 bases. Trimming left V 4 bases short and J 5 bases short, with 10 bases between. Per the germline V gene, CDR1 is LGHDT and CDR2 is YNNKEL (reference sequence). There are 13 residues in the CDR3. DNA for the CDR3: TGTGCCAGCAGCCGGGACCCACAAGATACGCAGTATTTT. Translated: CASSRDPQDTQYF.

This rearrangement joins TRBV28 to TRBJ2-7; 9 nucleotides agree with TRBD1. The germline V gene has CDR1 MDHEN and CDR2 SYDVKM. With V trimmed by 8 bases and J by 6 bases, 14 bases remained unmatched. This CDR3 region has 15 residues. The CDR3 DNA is TGTGCCAGCGAACTGGGGGGGACAGGGTGGACCGAGCAGTACTTC. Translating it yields CASELGGTGWTEQYF. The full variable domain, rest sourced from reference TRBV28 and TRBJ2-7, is DVKVTQSSRYLVKRTGEKVFLECVQDMDHENMFWYRQDPGLGLRLIYFSYDVKMKEKGDIPEGYSVSREKKERFSLILESASTNQTSMYLCASELGGTGWTEQYFGPGTRLTVT.

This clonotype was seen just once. For the CDR3, the DNA is TGTGCCAGCGGCGACGGGAAGGGACGGTCAAGAGGTGGGCAGCCCCAGCATTTT. Its protein product is CASGDGKGRSRGGQPQHF. The chain joins TRBV10-3 to TRBJ1-5, with D possibly matching TRBD1 (5 bases). The germline V gene has CDR1 ENHRY and CDR2 SYGVKD. Trimming took off 10 bases at V and 7 bases at J, with 32 bases between the two ends. The CDR3 sequence is 18 residues long.

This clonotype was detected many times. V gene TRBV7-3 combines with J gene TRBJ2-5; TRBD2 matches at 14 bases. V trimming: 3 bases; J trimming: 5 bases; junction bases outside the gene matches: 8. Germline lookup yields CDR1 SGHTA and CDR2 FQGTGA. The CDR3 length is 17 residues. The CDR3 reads CASSLGTSGRGGETQYF. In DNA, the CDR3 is TGTGCCAGCAGCTTGGGGACTAGCGGGAGAGGCGGGGAGACCCAGTACTTC.

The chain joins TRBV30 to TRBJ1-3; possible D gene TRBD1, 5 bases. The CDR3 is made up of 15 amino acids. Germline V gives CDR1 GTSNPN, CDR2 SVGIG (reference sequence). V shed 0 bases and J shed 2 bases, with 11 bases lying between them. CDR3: CAWSVDSSPGNTIYF. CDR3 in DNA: TGTGCCTGGAGTGTAGACAGCAGCCCTGGAAACACCATATATTTT.

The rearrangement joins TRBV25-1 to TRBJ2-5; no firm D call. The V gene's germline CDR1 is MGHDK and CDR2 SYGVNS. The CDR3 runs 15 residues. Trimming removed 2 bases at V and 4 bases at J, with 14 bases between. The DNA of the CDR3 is TGTGCCAGCAGTGAAGGGCAACCGCGTAGAGAGACCCAGTACTTC. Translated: CASSEGQPRRETQYF.

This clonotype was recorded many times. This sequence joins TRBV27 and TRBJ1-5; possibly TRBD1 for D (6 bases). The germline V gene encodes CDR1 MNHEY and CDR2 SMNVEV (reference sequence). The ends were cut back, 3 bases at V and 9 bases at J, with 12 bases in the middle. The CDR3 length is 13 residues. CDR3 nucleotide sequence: TGTGCCAGCAGTTTCGGACAGCTCGGGCCCCAGCATTTT. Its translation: CASSFGQLGPQHF.

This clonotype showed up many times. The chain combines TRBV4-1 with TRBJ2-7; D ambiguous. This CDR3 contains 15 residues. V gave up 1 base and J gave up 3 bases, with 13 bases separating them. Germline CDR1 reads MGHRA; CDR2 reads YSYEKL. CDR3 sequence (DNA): TGCGCCAGCAGCCAAGGGCAGGCAACCCACTACGAGCAGTACTTC. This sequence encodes CASSQGQATHYEQYF.